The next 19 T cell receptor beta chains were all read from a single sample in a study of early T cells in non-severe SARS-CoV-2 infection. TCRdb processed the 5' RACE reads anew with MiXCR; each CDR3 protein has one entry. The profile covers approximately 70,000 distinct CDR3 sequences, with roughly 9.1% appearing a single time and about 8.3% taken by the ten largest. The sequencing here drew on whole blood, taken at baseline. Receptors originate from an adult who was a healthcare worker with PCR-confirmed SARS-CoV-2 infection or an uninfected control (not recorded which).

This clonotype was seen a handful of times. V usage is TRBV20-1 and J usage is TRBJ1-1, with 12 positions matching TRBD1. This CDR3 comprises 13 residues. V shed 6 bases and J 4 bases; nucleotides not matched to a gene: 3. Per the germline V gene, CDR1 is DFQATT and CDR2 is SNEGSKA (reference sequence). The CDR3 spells CSAGGQGATEAFF. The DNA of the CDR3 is TGCAGTGCGGGGGGACAGGGGGCCACTGAAGCTTTCTTT.

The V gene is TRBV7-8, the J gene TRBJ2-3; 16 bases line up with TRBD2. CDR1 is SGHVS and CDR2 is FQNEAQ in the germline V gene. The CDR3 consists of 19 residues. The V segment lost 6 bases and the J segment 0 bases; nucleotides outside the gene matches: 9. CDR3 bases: TGTGCCAGCAGAACTGGGACTAGCGGGGGGGGACCTAGCACAGATACGCAGTATTTT. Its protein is CASRTGTSGGGPSTDTQYF.

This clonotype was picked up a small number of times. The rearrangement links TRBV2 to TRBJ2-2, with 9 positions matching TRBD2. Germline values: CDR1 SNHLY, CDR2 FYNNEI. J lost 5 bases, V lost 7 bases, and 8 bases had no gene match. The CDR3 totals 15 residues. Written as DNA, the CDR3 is TGTGCCAGCACCCCCACTAGCGGGCGGACCGGGGAGCTGTTTTTT. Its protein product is CASTPTSGRTGELFF. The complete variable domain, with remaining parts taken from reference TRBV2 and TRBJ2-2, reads EPEVTQTPSHQVTQMGQEVILRCVPISNHLYFYWYRQILGQKVEFLVSFYNNEISEKSEIFDDQFSVERPDGSNFTLKIRSTKLEDSAMYFCASTPTSGRTGELFFGEGSRLTVL.

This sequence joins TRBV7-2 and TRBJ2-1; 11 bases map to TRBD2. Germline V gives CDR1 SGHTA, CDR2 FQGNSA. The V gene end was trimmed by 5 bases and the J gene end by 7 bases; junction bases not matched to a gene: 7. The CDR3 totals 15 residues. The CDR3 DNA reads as TGTGCCAGCAGCATTAGCGGGGGGGCGAGGAATGAGCAGTTCTTC. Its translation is CASSISGGARNEQFF.

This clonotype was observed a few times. As DNA, the CDR3 is TGCAGTGTCAAAGGGCTCTATGGCTACACCTTC. Protein product: CSVKGLYGYTF. V usage is TRBV20-1 and J usage is TRBJ1-2; no reliable D call. The length of the CDR3 is 11 residues. Trimming stripped 7 bases from V and 4 bases from J, with 10 bases between. Looked up from germline, CDR1 is DFQATT and CDR2 is SNEGSKA (reference sequence).

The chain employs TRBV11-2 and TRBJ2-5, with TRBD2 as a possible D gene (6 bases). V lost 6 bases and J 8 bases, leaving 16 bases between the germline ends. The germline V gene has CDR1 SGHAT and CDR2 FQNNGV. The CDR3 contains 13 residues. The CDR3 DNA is TGTGCCAGCAGTTCCCGGGACTCAGGCACCCAGTACTTC. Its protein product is CASSSRDSGTQYF.

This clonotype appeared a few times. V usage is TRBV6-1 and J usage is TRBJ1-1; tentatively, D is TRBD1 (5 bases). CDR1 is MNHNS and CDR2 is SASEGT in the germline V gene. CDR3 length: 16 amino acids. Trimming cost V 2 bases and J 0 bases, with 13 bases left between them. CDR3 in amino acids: CASSEWGNAMNTEAFF. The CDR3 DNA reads TGTGCCAGCAGTGAATGGGGGAACGCGATGAACACTGAAGCTTTCTTT.

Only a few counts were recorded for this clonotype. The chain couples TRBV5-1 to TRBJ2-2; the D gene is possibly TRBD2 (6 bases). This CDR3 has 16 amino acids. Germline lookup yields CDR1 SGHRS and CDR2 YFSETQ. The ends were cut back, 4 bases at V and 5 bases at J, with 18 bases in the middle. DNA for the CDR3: TGCGCCAGCAGCCAGAACCCAGGGCGGGGAACCGGGGAGCTGTTTTTT. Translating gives CASSQNPGRGTGELFF.

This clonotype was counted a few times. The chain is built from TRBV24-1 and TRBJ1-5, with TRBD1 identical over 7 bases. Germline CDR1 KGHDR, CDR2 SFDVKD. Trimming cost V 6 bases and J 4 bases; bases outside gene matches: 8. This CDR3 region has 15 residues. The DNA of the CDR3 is TGTGCCACCAGTACCCGACAGGGAGTAAATCAGCCCCAGCATTTT. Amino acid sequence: CATSTRQGVNQPQHF.

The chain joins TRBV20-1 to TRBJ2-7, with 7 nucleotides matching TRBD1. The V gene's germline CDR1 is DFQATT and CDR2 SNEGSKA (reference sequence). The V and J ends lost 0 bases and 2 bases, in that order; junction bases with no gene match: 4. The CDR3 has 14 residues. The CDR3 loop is CSAREGTEAYEQYF. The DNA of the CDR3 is TGCAGTGCTAGAGAAGGGACAGAGGCCTACGAGCAGTACTTC.

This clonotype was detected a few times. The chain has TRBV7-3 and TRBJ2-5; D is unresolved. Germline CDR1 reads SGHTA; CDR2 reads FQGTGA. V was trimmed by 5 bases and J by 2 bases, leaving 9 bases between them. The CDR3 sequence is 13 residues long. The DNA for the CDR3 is TGTGCCAGCAGCCCAAGCCATCAAGAGACCCAGTACTTC. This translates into CASSPSHQETQYF.

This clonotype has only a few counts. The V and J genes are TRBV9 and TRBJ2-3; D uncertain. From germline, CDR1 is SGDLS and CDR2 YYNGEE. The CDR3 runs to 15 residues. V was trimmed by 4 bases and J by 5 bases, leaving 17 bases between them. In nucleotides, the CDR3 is TGTGCCAGCAGCTCACGTGGTCAAGTGGGAGATACGCAGTATTTT. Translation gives CASSSRGQVGDTQYF. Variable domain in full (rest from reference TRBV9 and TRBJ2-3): DSGVTQTPKHLITATGQRVTLRCSPRSGDLSVYWYQQSLDQGLQFLIQYYNGEERAKGNILERFSAQQFPDLHSELNLSSLELGDSALYFCASSSRGQVGDTQYFGPGTRLTVL.

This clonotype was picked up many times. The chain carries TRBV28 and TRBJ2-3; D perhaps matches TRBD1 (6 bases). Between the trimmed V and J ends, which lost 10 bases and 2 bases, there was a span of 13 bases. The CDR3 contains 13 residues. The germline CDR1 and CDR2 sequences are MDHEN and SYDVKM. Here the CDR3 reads CATRGGPTDTQYF. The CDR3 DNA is TGTGCCACGCGAGGGGGTCCCACAGATACGCAGTATTTT.

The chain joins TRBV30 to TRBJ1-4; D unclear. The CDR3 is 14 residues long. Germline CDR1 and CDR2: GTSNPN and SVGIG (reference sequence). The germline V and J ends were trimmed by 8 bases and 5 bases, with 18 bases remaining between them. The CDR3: CATRAWPLNEKLFF. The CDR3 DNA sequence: TGTGCCACCCGAGCCTGGCCGCTCAATGAAAAACTGTTTTTT.

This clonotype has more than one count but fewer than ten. The CDR3 nucleotides read TGTGCCAGCAACCGACAGGGTTCCTCCTACGAGCAGTACTTC. Translation gives CASNRQGSSYEQYF. The chain links TRBV3-1 to TRBJ2-7, with TRBD1 matching 7 bases. CDR3 length: 14 residues. The J segment lost 0 bases and the V segment lost 7 bases, leaving 6 bases of the junction unmatched. The germline CDR1 and CDR2 sequences are LGHDT and YNNKEL (reference sequence).

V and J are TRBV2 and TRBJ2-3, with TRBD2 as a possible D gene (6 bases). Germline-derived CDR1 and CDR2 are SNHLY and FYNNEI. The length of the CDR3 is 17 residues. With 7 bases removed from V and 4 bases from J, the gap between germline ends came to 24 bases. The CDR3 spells CASTLAGGANLADTQYF. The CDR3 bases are TGTGCCAGCACCCTGGCTGGCGGGGCGAATCTAGCAGATACGCAGTATTTT.

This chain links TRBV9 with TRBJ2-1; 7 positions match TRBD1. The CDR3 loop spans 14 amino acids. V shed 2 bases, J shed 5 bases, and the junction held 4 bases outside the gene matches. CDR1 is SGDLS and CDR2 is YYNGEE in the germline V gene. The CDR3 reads CASSVRTGHNEQFF. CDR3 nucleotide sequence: TGTGCCAGCAGCGTTCGGACAGGCCACAATGAGCAGTTCTTC.

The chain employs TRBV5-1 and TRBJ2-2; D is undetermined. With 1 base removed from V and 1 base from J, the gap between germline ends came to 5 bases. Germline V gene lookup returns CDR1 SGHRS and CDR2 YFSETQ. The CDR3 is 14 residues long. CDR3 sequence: CASSLTQNTGELFF. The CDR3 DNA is TGCGCCAGCAGCTTGACTCAGAACACCGGGGAGCTGTTTTTT.

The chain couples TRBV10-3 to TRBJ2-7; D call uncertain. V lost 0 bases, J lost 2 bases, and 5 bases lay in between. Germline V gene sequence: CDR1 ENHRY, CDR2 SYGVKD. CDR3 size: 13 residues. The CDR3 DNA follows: TGTGCCATCAGTGAGTCTCTCCCCTACGAGCAGTACTTC. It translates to CAISESLPYEQYF.